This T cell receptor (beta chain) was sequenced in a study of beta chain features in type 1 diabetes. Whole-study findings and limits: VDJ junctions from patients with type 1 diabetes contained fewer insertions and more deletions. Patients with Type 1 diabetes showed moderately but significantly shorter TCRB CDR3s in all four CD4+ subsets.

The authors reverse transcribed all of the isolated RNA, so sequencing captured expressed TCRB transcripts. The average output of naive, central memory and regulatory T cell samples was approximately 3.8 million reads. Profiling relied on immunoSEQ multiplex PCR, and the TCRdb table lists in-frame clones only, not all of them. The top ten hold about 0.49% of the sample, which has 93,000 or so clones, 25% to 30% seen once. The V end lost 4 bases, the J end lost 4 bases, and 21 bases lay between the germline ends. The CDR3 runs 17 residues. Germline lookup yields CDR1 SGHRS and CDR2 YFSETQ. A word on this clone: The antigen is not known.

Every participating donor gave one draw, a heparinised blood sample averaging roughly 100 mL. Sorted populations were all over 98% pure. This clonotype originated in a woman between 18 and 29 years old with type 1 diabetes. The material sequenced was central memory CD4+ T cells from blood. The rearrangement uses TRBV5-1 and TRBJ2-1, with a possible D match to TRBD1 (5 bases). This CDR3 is CASSPLQAPSTYNEQFF. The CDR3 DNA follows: TGCGCCAGCAGCCCCCTACAGGCTCCTTCGACATACAATGAGCAGTTCTTC.